The clone carrying this T cell receptor (beta chain) showed up just once. The antigen is not known. The donors were members of the roughly 120-subject validation cohort (separate from the roughly 680-subject first cohort). The record originates from a study of cytomegalovirus exposure and HLA in healthy donors. Study observations and caveats: The classifier reportedly diagnosed cytomegalovirus status with high sensitivity and specificity.

Method: immunoSEQ multiplex PCR; TCRdb's copy keeps in-frame clones and lacks some. The repertoire holds 150,000 to 200,000 clones, with around nine tenths as singletons. Germline V gives CDR1 MDHEN, CDR2 SYDVKM. This CDR3 region has 15 residues. Trimming took 3 bases from V and 1 from J, leaving 10 bases between them. Sequencing input: PBMCs. The clonotype originates from a man younger than 40 in good health and CMV-seropositive. The chain recombines TRBV28 with TRBJ1-5; unclear D gene. In DNA form, the CDR3 reads TGTGCCAGCAGTTTTTACGGCCGGAGCAATCAGCCCCAGCATTTT. This sequence encodes CASSFYGRSNQPQHF.